Below are 30 T cell receptor beta chains sequenced from a single sample in a study of blood T cell repertoires in COVID-19. Only in-frame clones appear in the TCRdb table, and some are missing; sequencing was by immunoSEQ multiplex PCR. Of tens of thousands of clones listed, 65% to 90% are singletons. The sample taken for sequencing was peripheral blood. Receptors were obtained from a man aged 80 or over with acute or convalescent COVID-19.

The CDR3 nucleotides read TGTGCCAGCAGCGTCGGGGTAGTGGTTTCACCCCTCCACTTT. It codes for CASSVGVVVSPLHF. This chain links TRBV9 with TRBJ1-6; no clear D gene. The V and J ends lost 2 bases and 9 bases respectively, with 12 bases between them. CDR1 is SGDLS, CDR2 YYNGEE, per germline. CDR3 length: 14 residues.

The CDR3 sequence: CASSYPSGRGNYEQYF. CDR3 DNA sequence: TGTGCCAGCAGTTACCCTAGCGGGCGCGGGAATTACGAGCAGTACTTC. V gene TRBV6-2 or TRBV6-3 combines with J gene TRBJ2-7; 8 bases are shared with TRBD2. CDR1 and CDR2 (germline): MNHEY, SVGEGT. V dropped 2 bases and J dropped 4; count of bases not matched to a gene: 10. The CDR3 is 16 amino acids.

This chain links TRBV5-1 with TRBJ2-7; possibly TRBD1 for D (6 bases). The germline CDR1 and CDR2 sequences are SGHRS and YFSETQ. Trimming took 4 bases from V and 4 from J, leaving 18 bases between them. CDR3 length equals 15 residues. The CDR3 sequence: CASSQQGSMEYEQYF. The DNA for the CDR3 is TGCGCCAGCAGCCAACAGGGCTCAATGGAATACGAGCAGTACTTC.

This clone was found a few times. J is TRBJ1-1 and V is TRBV7-2, with TRBD1 identical over 7 bases. This CDR3 region has 13 residues. The germline V gene encodes CDR1 SGHTA and CDR2 FQGNSA. The trim removed 5 bases at V and 7 bases at J, leaving 7 bases unmatched. DNA of the CDR3: TGTGCCAGCAGCCGAGACAGGGAGCGTGAAGCTTTCTTT. This encodes CASSRDREREAFF.

The chain recombines TRBV10-3 with TRBJ2-3; the match to TRBD1 covers 10 bases. Trimming cost V 3 bases and J 5 bases; bases outside gene matches: 11. This CDR3 contains 17 residues. Germline V gene lookup returns CDR1 ENHRY and CDR2 SYGVKD. CDR3 protein: CAISEPGEGQGKDTQYF. The DNA for the CDR3 is TGTGCCATCAGTGAACCGGGGGAGGGACAGGGGAAAGATACGCAGTATTTT.

The J gene is TRBJ1-2, the V gene TRBV24-1; possible D gene TRBD1, 6 bases. Per the germline V gene, CDR1 is KGHDR and CDR2 is SFDVKD. The V end lost 3 bases, the J end lost 12 bases, and 13 bases lay between the germline ends. The CDR3 is made up of 12 amino acids. CDR3 sequence: CATSDRTGRDTF. The CDR3 region has the DNA TGTGCCACCAGTGATAGAACAGGGAGGGACACCTTC.

The chain uses TRBV5-3 and TRBJ1-1; 9 nucleotides line up with TRBD1. TRBV5-3 is sorted into the ORF group, with uncertain function. This CDR3 spans 14 amino acids. The V segment lost 5 bases and the J segment 3 bases; nucleotides outside the gene matches: 5. In DNA, the CDR3 is TGTGCCAGAAGGTTCCGGGACAGGGACACTGAAGCTTTCTTT. Its translation is CARRFRDRDTEAFF.

This chain joins TRBV11-3 and TRBJ1-6; 9 bases match TRBD1. The CDR3 length is 16 residues. V lost 0 bases to trimming and J lost 7 bases; unmatched junction nucleotides: 4. CDR1 and CDR2 (germline): SGHNT, YENEEA. DNA of the CDR3: TGTGCCAGCAGCTTAGATCTAACAGGGGGCAATTCACCCCTCCACTTT. Protein: CASSLDLTGGNSPLHF.

This chain links TRBV2 with TRBJ1-2, with D possibly TRBD1 on 6 matching bases. This CDR3 has 12 residues. V was cut by 5 bases and J by 8 bases, with 12 bases left in between. The germline gives CDR1 SNHLY, CDR2 FYNNEI. The CDR3 loop reads CASSRGAWGYTF. The CDR3 region has the DNA TGTGCCAGCAGTCGGGGGGCGTGGGGCTACACCTTC.

The CDR3 nucleotides are TGTGCCACCGGCCCAGACAGGGGTGCCGGGGAGCTGTTTTTT. Its translation is CATGPDRGAGELFF. The chain recombines TRBV18 with TRBJ2-2, with 8 bases lining up with TRBD1. CDR1 and CDR2 (germline): KGHSH, LQKENI. This CDR3 is 14 amino acids long. The J segment lost 6 bases and the V segment lost 10 bases, leaving 10 bases of the junction unmatched.

The J gene is TRBJ2-5, the V gene TRBV5-1; 9 nucleotides align to TRBD1. Trimming cost V 6 bases and J 8 bases; bases outside gene matches: 14. Germline lookup yields CDR1 SGHRS and CDR2 YFSETQ. This CDR3 spans 15 amino acids. This CDR3 reads CASTLPRGQGFTQYF. CDR3 bases: TGCGCCAGCACCTTACCTAGGGGACAGGGATTTACCCAGTACTTC.

The V call is TRBV9, the J call TRBJ2-5, with D possibly being TRBD1 (5 bases). The CDR3 spans 15 residues. Trimming took 4 bases from V and 2 from J, leaving 15 bases between them. The germline V gene encodes CDR1 SGDLS and CDR2 YYNGEE. CDR3: CASSSSPQVQETQYF. CDR3 in DNA: TGTGCCAGCAGCTCTTCCCCACAGGTACAAGAGACCCAGTACTTC.

The chain couples TRBV30 to TRBJ2-3; 8 bases line up with TRBD1. Losses at the gene ends were 5 bases for V and 1 base for J; bases not matched to a gene: 2. The CDR3 runs 13 residues. Germline loops: CDR1 GTSNPN, CDR2 SVGIG (reference sequence). CDR3 region: CAWETGGTDTQYF. The CDR3 nucleotides read TGTGCCTGGGAGACAGGGGGCACAGATACGCAGTATTTT.

This clone was found a few times. The chain carries TRBV7-2 and TRBJ2-2; TRBD2 might be the D (6 bases). The CDR3 covers 15 residues. V was pared by 4 bases and J by 4 bases, with 13 bases between. Germline CDR1 reads SGHTA; CDR2 reads FQGNSA. The DNA of the CDR3 is TGTGCCAGCAGCTCGTACGGGAGAGGCACCGGGGAGCTGTTTTTT. Translation: CASSSYGRGTGELFF. The variable domain in full, with the rest retrieved from reference TRBV7-2 and TRBJ2-2, is GAGVSQSPSNKVTEKGKDVELRCDPISGHTALYWYRQSLGQGLEFLIYFQGNSAPDKSGLPSDRFSAERTGGSVSTLTIQRTQQEDSAVYLCASSSYGRGTGELFFGEGSRLTVL.

This chain's CDR3 is CASSLGLQETQYF. Written as DNA, the CDR3 is TGTGCCAGCAGCTTGGGGCTGCAAGAGACCCAGTACTTC. V gene TRBV7-7 combines with J gene TRBJ2-5; maybe TRBD1 (5 bases). Trimming stripped 3 bases from V and 2 bases from J, with 7 bases between. Germline values: CDR1 SSHAT, CDR2 FNYEAQ (reference sequence). The CDR3 is made up of 13 amino acids.

This chain connects TRBV5-4 to TRBJ1-5; D remains ambiguous. Germline V gene lookup returns CDR1 SGHNT and CDR2 YYREEE (reference sequence). The V gene lost 1 base and the J gene lost 4 bases, with 6 bases spanning the gap. The CDR3 has 13 residues. CDR3 bases: TGTGCCAGCAGCTTGAACAAAAATCAGCCCCAGCATTTT. Translated, it gives CASSLNKNQPQHF.

The chain carries TRBV5-1 and TRBJ2-5, with 9 positions matching TRBD2. Germline lookup yields CDR1 SGHRS and CDR2 YFSETQ. This CDR3 is built from 17 residues. V dropped 0 bases and J dropped 4; count of bases not matched to a gene: 10. The CDR3 protein is CASSLDSGTSRGETQYF. In DNA, the CDR3 is TGCGCCAGCAGCTTGGACTCCGGGACTAGCAGAGGAGAGACCCAGTACTTC.

The chain joins TRBV6-6 to TRBJ1-4; TRBD1 matches at 8 bases. Germline V lookup: CDR1 MNHNY, CDR2 SVGAGI (reference sequence). Unmatched junction bases numbered 11, after V lost 6 bases and J lost 5 bases. The CDR3 has 16 amino acids. The CDR3 loop reads CASRQSGGAGNEKLFF. The DNA for the CDR3 is TGTGCCAGCAGGCAGTCAGGGGGCGCGGGGAATGAAAAACTGTTTTTT.

The chain joins TRBV2 to TRBJ1-5; D unclear. CDR3 length: 13 amino acids. Germline CDR1 reads SNHLY; CDR2 reads FYNNEI. The V end lost 9 bases, the J end lost 0 bases, and 9 bases lay between the germline ends. CDR3 nucleotides: TGTGCCAGTATGAGGGATAGCAATCAGCCCCAGCATTTT. Protein sequence: CASMRDSNQPQHF.

The rearrangement joins TRBV6-5 to TRBJ2-5; TRBD2 aligns across 8 bases. Germline V gene lookup returns CDR1 MNHEY and CDR2 SVGAGI. V was pared by 6 bases and J by 2 bases, with 5 bases of the junction left unmatched. The CDR3 spans 14 residues. In DNA, the CDR3 is TGTGCCAGCAGGGTAACGGGGGGGCAAGAGACCCAGTACTTC. This sequence encodes CASRVTGGQETQYF.

The rearrangement links TRBV12-3 or TRBV12-4 to TRBJ1-1, with 7 bases aligning to TRBD1. V shed 6 bases, J shed 8 bases, and the junction held 6 bases outside the gene matches. The CDR3 covers 12 residues. This CDR3 reads CASRRQGSEAFF. In DNA, the CDR3 is TGTGCCAGCAGGCGACAGGGATCGGAAGCTTTCTTT.

This chain joins TRBV2 and TRBJ1-4; 7 bases are shared with TRBD1. Trimming at V came to 5 bases and at J to 3 bases, leaving 6 bases not matched to a gene. The CDR3 totals 15 residues. Per germline, CDR1 SNHLY and CDR2 FYNNEI. This chain's CDR3 is CASSKQGLANEKLFF. The CDR3 coding sequence is TGTGCCAGCAGTAAACAGGGGTTAGCTAATGAAAAACTGTTTTTT.

In its sample, this clone was seen a few times. The CDR3 region is CASSQDRVGYNEQFF. CDR3 DNA: TGTGCCAGCAGCCAAGACAGGGTAGGGTACAATGAGCAGTTCTTC. The V and J genes are TRBV3-1 (or the pseudogene TRBV3-2) and TRBJ2-1; D might be TRBD1 (5 bases). Germline CDR1 LGHDT, CDR2 YNNKEL (reference sequence). The V gene lost 0 bases and the J gene lost 4 bases, with 10 bases spanning the gap. The CDR3 covers 15 residues.

The chain has TRBV6-5 and TRBJ2-7; no clear D gene. Trimming pared 7 bases from V and 4 bases from J, leaving 11 bases between. There are 12 residues in the CDR3. Germline V lookup: CDR1 MNHEY, CDR2 SVGAGI. In nucleotides, the CDR3 is TGTGCCAGCATGTCCCCTAGATACGAGCAGTACTTC. Encoded protein: CASMSPRYEQYF.

The rearrangement links TRBV9 to TRBJ2-3; no definite D call. The V end lost 4 bases, the J end lost 6 bases, and 9 bases lay between the germline ends. CDR3 length: 12 residues. The germline V gene has CDR1 SGDLS and CDR2 YYNGEE. CDR3 bases: TGTGCCAGCAGCTCCACTCCGGATACGCAGTATTTT. This gives the protein CASSSTPDTQYF.

The chain uses TRBV10-3 and TRBJ1-1, with D unresolved. Germline lookup yields CDR1 ENHRY and CDR2 SYGVKD. CDR3 size: 11 residues. V dropped 2 bases and J dropped 9 bases, with 7 bases sitting between them. For the CDR3, the DNA is TGTGCCATCAGTGAGGCTAGAAAAGCTTTCTTT. Translated: CAISEARKAFF.

V is TRBV10-3 and J is TRBJ2-5; the D gene is possibly TRBD2 (7 bases). Trimming took 4 bases from V and 4 from J, leaving 19 bases between them. Per germline, CDR1 ENHRY and CDR2 SYGVKD. The CDR3 has 16 residues. CDR3 DNA sequence: TGTGCCATCAGTGGGGAACAAGGGGGGGTTGGAGAGACCCAGTACTTC. It encodes CAISGEQGGVGETQYF.

The rearrangement uses TRBV9 and TRBJ1-1; D remains unclear. From germline, CDR1 is SGDLS and CDR2 YYNGEE. The CDR3 is made up of 14 amino acids. Between the trimmed V and J ends, which lost 0 bases and 1 base, there was a span of 7 bases. CDR3 coding DNA: TGTGCCAGCAGCGTAGGAGTCCAGAACACTGAAGCTTTCTTT. This sequence encodes CASSVGVQNTEAFF.

The chain carries TRBV2 and TRBJ1-1, with D maybe TRBD1 (6 bases). With 6 bases removed from V and 2 bases from J, the gap between germline ends came to 13 bases. The germline CDR1 and CDR2 sequences are SNHLY and FYNNEI. There are 14 residues in the CDR3. As DNA, the CDR3 is TGTGCCAGCAGAGTTACAGGGCTAAACACTGAAGCTTTCTTT. This codes for CASRVTGLNTEAFF.

The chain combines TRBV5-1 with TRBJ2-2, with D hard to call. CDR1 and CDR2 (germline): SGHRS, YFSETQ. The CDR3 sequence is 16 residues long. Between the trimmed V and J ends, which lost 4 bases and 1 base, there was a span of 14 bases. Written as DNA, the CDR3 is TGCGCCAGCAGCCGCGAGTGGGCATGGAACACCGGGGAGCTGTTTTTT. Protein: CASSREWAWNTGELFF.